The rows below give T cell receptor beta chains drawn from one sample of a study of cytotoxic CD8 clonotypes in ibrutinib-treated CLL. Clones were read by immunoSEQ multiplex PCR, and TCRdb kept only the in-frame ones, dropping some. The sample contains tens of thousands of clones, under 75% of which appear only once. This sample comprised PBMCs, obtained after 12 months of ibrutinib treatment. The receptors were sampled from a human donor with chronic lymphocytic leukemia. Both conserved end residues are part of each CDR3. Fields, in order: clone size, V gene, J gene, D gene, CDR3 DNA, CDR3 protein. D genes are given only for firm matches. Where a row states a size, it is once, few, many or the class of an expanded clone; other rows omit it.

>.|TRBV5-1|TRBJ1-1|TRBD1
TGCGCCAGCAGCCACCAGGGACAGGGGGGTTCTGAAGCTTTCTTT
CASSHQGQGGSEAFF
>.|TRBV5-4|TRBJ2-2|TRBD1
TGTGCCAGCAGCTTGACAGGGGTGAACACCGGGGAGCTGTTTTTT
CASSLTGVNTGELFF
>few|TRBV21-1|TRBJ1-4|.
TGTGCCAGCAGCAAAGCGGGAGGAACTAATGAAAAACTGTTTTTT
CASSKAGGTNEKLFF
>.|TRBV7-2|TRBJ1-1|.
TGTGCCAGCAGCTATTCGGCGCAATCCACGAGGGCTTTCTTT
CASSYSAQSTRAFF
>.|TRBV7-5|TRBJ1-5|.
TGTGCCAGAAGCTTAGTCGTCGGCGGAAATCAGCCCCAGCATTTT
CARSLVVGGNQPQHF
>few|TRBV12-5|TRBJ2-5|.
TGTGCTAGTGGGTCCCCGGTAGCGCAAGAGACCCAGTACTTC
CASGSPVAQETQYF
>once|TRBV27|TRBJ2-7|.
TGTGCCAGCGGAAAAATCGACAGTGCCTACGAGCAGTACTTC
CASGKIDSAYEQYF
>.|TRBV4-2|TRBJ2-2|.
TGTGCCAGCAGCCCCTTAAACACCGGGGAGCTGTTTTTT
CASSPLNTGELFF
>.|TRBV11-2|TRBJ2-5|.
TGTGCCAGCAGCCCGGGGCGTGGGGAGACCCAGTACTTC
CASSPGRGETQYF
>.|TRBV18|TRBJ2-7|TRBD1
TGTGCCAGCTCACCCAGGGGGTACGAGCAGTACTTC
CASSPRGYEQYF
>.|TRBV5-5|TRBJ2-2|.
TGTGCCAGCAGTCAATTACAGGGTGTCACCGGGGAGCTGTTTTTT
CASSQLQGVTGELFF
>.|TRBV7-2|TRBJ1-4|.
TGTGCCAGCAGCACCGGGGTTAGGGGAAAACTGTTTTTT
CASSTGVRGKLFF
>.|TRBV10-3|TRBJ1-2|.
TGTGCCATCAGGACAGGACCAAGATTACCTGCAGACTATGGCTACACCTTC
CAIRTGPRLPADYGYTF
>.|TRBV30|TRBJ1-1|.
TGTGCCTGGGGCGCGGGTTTGAGCACTGAAGCTTTCTTT
CAWGAGLSTEAFF
>.|TRBV5-4|TRBJ2-3|TRBD2
TGTGCCAGCAGCTTGGGTCCAGCGGCGGGGGAGGATACGCAGTATTTT
CASSLGPAAGEDTQYF
>few|TRBV11-2|TRBJ1-1|.
TGTGCCAGCAGCTTCGCCAGAACTGAAGCTTTCTTT
CASSFARTEAFF
>.|TRBV28|TRBJ2-3|.
TGTGCCAGCAACCGCCCCTGGGGCACAGATACGCAGTATTTT
CASNRPWGTDTQYF
>once|TRBV7-3|TRBJ1-1|.
TGTGCCAGCAGCCGAGACCCGAACACTGAAGCTTTCTTT
CASSRDPNTEAFF
>few|TRBV11-2|TRBJ1-1|.
TGTGCCAGCAGCTCCCCAGGGGCCGCGCTGAACACTGAAGCTTTCTTT
CASSSPGAALNTEAFF
>.|TRBV6-1|TRBJ2-7|TRBD1
TGTGCCAGCAGTGAATTGTTGGGACAGGGGGTGAAGCAGTACTTC
CASSELLGQGVKQYF
>.|TRBV5-1|TRBJ1-1|.
TGCGCCAGCAGCTTTGACGAGGGTGAAGCTTTCTTT
CASSFDEGEAFF
>few|TRBV6-1|TRBJ1-5|.
TGTGCCAGCAGTGGGGAGATACATCAGCCCCAGCATTTT
CASSGEIHQPQHF
>.|TRBV2|TRBJ1-6|.
TGTGCCAGCAGTGAAAGGGAGAACCTCTCCTATAATTCACCCCTCCACTTT
CASSERENLSYNSPLHF
>.|TRBV11-3|TRBJ2-5|TRBD2
TGTGCCAGCAGCAGGACTAGCGGGGAGACCCAGTACTTC
CASSRTSGETQYF
>once|TRBV21-1|TRBJ2-1|.
TGTGCCAGCAGCCCTCCGGGACTGGAGTGGGTCCAAGTCTACAATGAGCAGTTCTTC
CASSPPGLEWVQVYNEQFF
>.|TRBV28|TRBJ1-1|.
TGTGCCAGCAGACAAGAAAAAAACACTGAAGCTTTCTTT
CASRQEKNTEAFF
>.|TRBV7-9|TRBJ2-3|.
TGTGCCAGCAGCTTAGAGTTCGCCCTCACAGATACGCAGTATTTT
CASSLEFALTDTQYF
>.|TRBV9|TRBJ2-3|.
TGTGCCAGCAGCGAAGGAAGTTCCAACACAGATACGCAGTATTTT
CASSEGSSNTDTQYF
>.|TRBV6-6|TRBJ2-1|.
TGTGCCAGCAGGTCCTTTGGACAGACCTACAATGAGCAGTTCTTC
CASRSFGQTYNEQFF
>.|TRBV7-3|TRBJ2-2|TRBD1
TGTGCCAGCAGCTCGGACAGGCAATTTGGGGAGCTGTTTTTT
CASSSDRQFGELFF
>.|TRBV4-1|TRBJ1-2|.
TGCGCCAGCAGCCAAGCGGGCGGTACTAACTATGGCTACACCTTC
CASSQAGGTNYGYTF
>few|TRBV2|TRBJ2-7|.
TGTGCCAGTACACCGTTTAAGGGACACTACGAGCAGTACTTC
CASTPFKGHYEQYF
>.|TRBV5-4|TRBJ2-3|.
TGTGCCAGCAGCATAAGCACAGATACGCAGTATTTT
CASSISTDTQYF
>few|TRBV9|TRBJ2-5|.
TGTGCCAGCAGCGTCTTTCCCACGTCCAGGGACCTACAAGAGACCCAGTACTTC
CASSVFPTSRDLQETQYF
>.|TRBV18|TRBJ1-2|.
TGTGCCAGCTCACCACCCTCCTTGGGTCGGACGGGTGGCTACACCTTC
CASSPPSLGRTGGYTF
>.|TRBV7-2|TRBJ1-5|.
TGTGCCAGCAGCTTAGAGGGACGCCTCTATCAGCCCCAGCATTTT
CASSLEGRLYQPQHF
>.|TRBV7-9|TRBJ1-2|TRBD1
TGTGCCAGCAGCCGAGGGACAGCTAGGGGCTACACCTTC
CASSRGTARGYTF
>.|TRBV30|TRBJ1-2|.
TGTGCCTGGAGAGATCTAGAGTTAGTCTCTGGCTACACCTTC
CAWRDLELVSGYTF
>once|TRBV29-1|TRBJ1-5|.
TGCAGCGTTGCGATTGACCTGGGACAGCCCCAGCATTTT
CSVAIDLGQPQHF
>.|TRBV7-6|TRBJ1-3|.
TGTGCCAGCAGCTCGGACAGACTATTCTCTGGAAACACCATATATTTT
CASSSDRLFSGNTIYF
>few|TRBV2|TRBJ1-2|.
TGTGCCAGCAGTCTACTGCAAGATGGCTACACCTTC
CASSLLQDGYTF
>.|TRBV7-3|TRBJ2-3|TRBD2
TGTGCCAGCAGTAAATTAGCGGGGGCCAGCAGGAATACGCAGTATTTT
CASSKLAGASRNTQYF
>few|TRBV4-1|TRBJ1-5|.
TGCGCCAGCAGCTCCACCCACGGGGGGTATCAGCCCCAGCATTTT
CASSSTHGGYQPQHF
>.|TRBV19|TRBJ2-3|.
TGTGCCAGTAAAATCGCGGATACGCAGTATTTT
CASKIADTQYF
>.|TRBV27|TRBJ1-2|TRBD1
TGTGCCAGCGCTAAAGTGACAGGGGGACCCTATGGCTACACCTTC
CASAKVTGGPYGYTF
>.|TRBV1|TRBJ2-5|.
TGCACCAGCAGCCATGGGACCAGAGAGACCCAGTACTTC
CTSSHGTRETQYF
>.|TRBV6-5|TRBJ1-2|TRBD1
TGTGCCAGCAGTCTTTACCTAAGGGGGCATAATGGCTACACCTTC
CASSLYLRGHNGYTF
>.|TRBV5-8|TRBJ2-3|.
TGTGCCAGCAGCCTCAGACAGGCCCCACGAGATACGCAGTATTTT
CASSLRQAPRDTQYF
>.|TRBV11-2|TRBJ1-2|.
TGTGCCAGCAGCTTAAAATTCCGGGACCCCCATCGGGGCTACACCTTC
CASSLKFRDPHRGYTF
>.|TRBV28|TRBJ2-3|TRBD2
TGTGCCAGCAGTTTATGGACTAGCGGGGGGTCCACAGATACGCAGTATTTT
CASSLWTSGGSTDTQYF
>.|TRBV6-1|TRBJ1-6|.
TGTGCCGTCCAGGGGCGCCGGGCACCCCTCCACTTT
CAVQGRRAPLHF
>.|TRBV10-1|TRBJ2-7|.
TGCGCCAGCAGTGAGTCCGGACTATACGAGCAGTACTTC
CASSESGLYEQYF
>.|TRBV27|TRBJ1-1|.
TGTGCCAGCAGTTTACTGTCCCAGGGGAACACTGAAGCTTTCTTT
CASSLLSQGNTEAFF
>.|TRBV6-6|TRBJ1-1|.
TGTGCCAGCAGGTTCCAGGTCAGGGGCACTGAAGCTTTCTTT
CASRFQVRGTEAFF
>once|TRBV7-3|TRBJ1-1|TRBD1
TGTGCCAGCAGCTCAGGACAGGCCTTGGAAGCTTTCTTT
CASSSGQALEAFF
>.|TRBV6-6|TRBJ2-2|TRBD1
TGTGCCAGCAGTTACAGGACAGGGGGACCCGGCGGGGAGCTGTTTTTT
CASSYRTGGPGGELFF
>.|TRBV9|TRBJ2-1|TRBD1
TGTGCCAGCAGCGCCACTCTCTGGCCGACAGGGCACAATGAGCAGTTCTTC
CASSATLWPTGHNEQFF
>few|TRBV2|TRBJ1-1|.
TGTGCCAGCAGTGAATCGTGGAAGTACACTGAAGCTTTCTTT
CASSESWKYTEAFF